This T cell receptor (beta chain) was identified in a study of shared clonotypes between healthy human individuals. TCRdb keeps only in-frame clones here, not all; method: immunoSEQ multiplex PCR. The sample comprises 1 million to 1.2 million clones, about 72% of which are singletons, and roughly 0.82% rests with the top ten. The V gene lost 4 bases and the J gene lost 3 bases, with 13 bases spanning the gap. The CDR3 has 14 residues. Germline loops: CDR1 LGHNA, CDR2 YSLEER. This receptor was obtained from a man aged 18 to 35 in good health. Some clones in this sample may be carry-over from other donors' samples. The sequenced material came from memory CD4+ T cells from PBMCs. Sample subset: CD45RA-negative fraction. This rearrangement joins TRBV4-3 to TRBJ2-7, with D perhaps TRBD1 (6 bases). The CDR3 reads CASSPRTANYEQYF. As DNA, the CDR3 is TGCGCCAGCAGCCCTCGGACAGCAAACTACGAGCAGTACTTC.